The 15 T cell receptor beta chains listed next were all sequenced from one sample in a study of regulatory T cells in long-lasting Graves disease. Specified time point: newly diagnosed GD, antithyroid drugs for less than 3 months. Preparation of the TCR library used RNA extracted from PBMCs. In building TCR beta libraries, iRepertoire HTBI primers were used together with Arm-PCR of CDR3 regions. Using its own MiXCR run on the multiplex PCR reads, TCRdb lists one record per CDR3 protein. The sample shows roughly 530,000 distinct CDR3 sequences, roughly 16% of them seen only once. This sample also belongs to another study, concerning T cells in Graves' hyperthyroidism and ophthalmopathy.

Material: peripheral blood mononuclear cells (PBMCs), obtained at new diagnosis, from a patient treated with antithyroid drugs. The origin of the receptors is a woman aged 35-65 years with Graves disease.

The chain couples TRBV7-9 to TRBJ1-2; D gene uncertain. CDR1 SEHNR and CDR2 FQNEAQ come from the germline V gene (reference sequence). The CDR3 has 14 amino acids. V was cut by 2 bases and J by 2 bases, with 9 bases left in between. CDR3 nucleotides: TGTGCCAGCAGCTTATCTCGGGAAAACTATGGCTACACCTTC. Protein: CASSLSRENYGYTF. Full variable domain (rest looked up from reference TRBV7-9 and TRBJ1-2): DTGVSQNPRHKITKRGQNVTFRCDPISEHNRLYWYRQTLGQGPEFLTYFQNEAQLEKSRLLSDRFSAERPKGSFSTLEIQRTEQGDSAMYLCASSLSRENYGYTFGSGTRLTVV.

This clonotype has a count of ten or more. The V gene is TRBV20-1, the J gene TRBJ1-1, with D possibly TRBD1 on 6 matching bases. From germline, CDR1 is DFQATT and CDR2 SNEGSKA (reference sequence). CDR3 length: 13 amino acids. V was clipped by 2 bases and J by 6 bases, with 13 bases between them. CDR3 amino acids: CSARRGGASEAFF. The CDR3 region has the DNA TGCAGTGCTAGACGCGGGGGCGCCTCTGAAGCTTTCTTT.

As for this clonotype: A much bigger clone sits one base away, suggesting this may be a read error. The V gene is TRBV11-2, the J gene TRBJ2-1; D might be TRBD1 or TRBD2, each matching 6 bases. There are 16 residues in the CDR3. V was cut by 1 base and J by 8 bases, with 18 bases left in between. From germline, CDR1 is SGHAT and CDR2 FQNNGV. The CDR3 region has the DNA TGTGCCAGCAGCTTAGGTAGCGGACAGATTAACGATGAGCAGTTCTTC. It yields the protein CASSLGSGQINDEQFF.

This clonotype was counted at least ten times. This rearrangement joins TRBV2 to TRBJ2-7, with 8 bases aligning to TRBD2. With V trimmed by 7 bases and J by 11 bases, 7 bases remained unmatched. Per germline, CDR1 SNHLY and CDR2 FYNNEI. The CDR3 is 11 amino acids. The CDR3 region is CASTEGLVKYF. CDR3 nucleotides: TGTGCCAGCACCGAGGGACTAGTCAAGTACTTC.

V gene TRBV6-1 combines with J gene TRBJ2-2, with unresolved D. Germline CDR1 and CDR2: MNHNS and SASEGT. V gave up 8 bases and J gave up 2 bases, with 12 bases separating them. The CDR3 is made up of 14 amino acids. The CDR3 spells CASGWGYNTGELFF. The CDR3 DNA sequence: TGTGCCAGCGGCTGGGGATACAACACCGGGGAGCTGTTTTTT.

This clonotype was detected many times. The V call is TRBV12-5, the J call TRBJ1-1; D is ambiguous. V was clipped by 5 bases and J by 5 bases, with 12 bases between them. Per the germline V gene, CDR1 is LGHNT and CDR2 is FRNRAP. The CDR3 runs 13 residues. The CDR3 loop reads CASGPLLGTEAFF. CDR3 nucleotide sequence: TGTGCTAGTGGTCCTCTCCTGGGGACTGAAGCTTTCTTT.

This clonotype was seen more than once but under ten times. The gene calls are TRBV20-1 and TRBJ2-7; tentative D call: TRBD2 (7 bases). The CDR3 consists of 14 residues. V shed 0 bases and J shed 5 bases, with 14 bases lying between them. CDR1 is DFQATT, CDR2 SNEGSKA, per germline (reference sequence). In DNA form, the CDR3 reads TGCAGTGCTAGAGATGGAGGGGGGGGGCACGAGCAGTACTTC. The encoded protein is CSARDGGGGHEQYF.

The chain employs TRBV20-1 and TRBJ1-5; D perhaps matches TRBD1 (6 bases). Germline CDR1 reads DFQATT; CDR2 reads SNEGSKA (reference sequence). This CDR3 is built from 16 residues. V lost 2 bases to trimming and J lost 2 bases, with 16 bases between them. The CDR3 sequence: CSARPRTAIGNQPQHF. The DNA for the CDR3 is TGCAGTGCTAGACCGAGGACAGCCATAGGCAATCAGCCCCAGCATTTT.

This chain joins TRBV5-1 and TRBJ1-6; possible D gene TRBD1, 6 bases. CDR3 length: 15 amino acids. Trimming cost V 0 bases and J 5 bases, with 9 bases left between them. In germline, CDR1 is SGHRS, CDR2 YFSETQ. The CDR3 sequence is CASSLGGTNNSPLHF. The DNA for the CDR3 is TGCGCCAGCAGCTTGGGGGGGACAAATAATTCACCCCTCCACTTT.

This clonotype was detected many times. V and J are TRBV30 and TRBJ2-5, with TRBD2 as a possible D gene (6 bases). Looked up from germline, CDR1 is GTSNPN and CDR2 is SVGIG (reference sequence). This CDR3 has 14 residues. Between the trimmed V and J ends, which lost 5 bases and 4 bases, there was a span of 17 bases. This CDR3 reads CAWGGVRVGETQYF. CDR3 coding DNA: TGTGCCTGGGGAGGGGTCAGGGTGGGAGAGACCCAGTACTTC.

This clonotype was recorded many times. The rearrangement uses TRBV7-2 and TRBJ1-1; D not certain. Germline V gene sequence: CDR1 SGHTA, CDR2 FQGNSA. V was pared by 1 base and J by 0 bases, with 9 bases between. The CDR3 covers 15 residues. The CDR3 sequence is CASSLEWAVNTEAFF. As DNA, the CDR3 is TGTGCCAGCAGCTTAGAGTGGGCGGTGAACACTGAAGCTTTCTTT.

The chain combines TRBV12-5 with TRBJ1-4; D is ambiguous. This CDR3 comprises 15 residues. The ends were cut back, 5 bases at V and 3 bases at J, with 13 bases in the middle. CDR1 and CDR2 (germline): LGHNT, FRNRAP. DNA for the CDR3: TGTGCTAGTGGTGTCCTCTCAGGACCTAATGAAAAACTGTTTTTT. Its translation: CASGVLSGPNEKLFF. The full variable domain, rest sourced from reference TRBV12-5 and TRBJ1-4, is DARVTQTPRHKVTEMGQEVTMRCQPILGHNTVFWYRQTMMQGLELLAYFRNRAPLDDSGMPKDRFSAEMPDATLATLKIQPSEPRDSAVYFCASGVLSGPNEKLFFGSGTQLSVL.

This clonotype was detected ten times or more. The chain carries TRBV5-1 and TRBJ2-1; TRBD1 matches 7 bases. The V gene's germline CDR1 is SGHRS and CDR2 YFSETQ. This CDR3 spans 14 amino acids. V trimming: 4 bases; J trimming: 6 bases; junction bases outside the gene matches: 7. CDR3 in DNA: TGCGCCAGCAGCCTGGACAGGCCCACCAATGAGCAGTTCTTC. It translates to CASSLDRPTNEQFF.

Many counts were recorded for this clonotype. This rearrangement joins TRBV5-1 to TRBJ2-3; 11 bases match TRBD2. The germline gives CDR1 SGHRS, CDR2 YFSETQ. Trimming took 8 bases from V and 2 from J; bases not matched to a gene: 4. The CDR3 sequence is 14 residues long. The CDR3 protein is CASTSGGTTDTQYF. As DNA, the CDR3 is TGCGCCAGTACTAGCGGGGGAACCACAGATACGCAGTATTTT.

The sample holds many counts of this clonotype. This rearrangement joins TRBV9 to TRBJ1-1, with D possibly matching TRBD1 (5 bases). This CDR3 comprises 14 residues. Trimming stripped 0 bases from V and 1 base from J, with 7 bases between. The germline V gene encodes CDR1 SGDLS and CDR2 YYNGEE. The CDR3 bases are TGTGCCAGCAGCGTAGGGGGCTCGAACACTGAAGCTTTCTTT. Translation: CASSVGGSNTEAFF.